A single TCR beta chain is shown here with its context. These data come from a study of shared clonotypes between healthy human individuals. Germline lookup yields CDR1 SGHRS and CDR2 YFSETQ. This CDR3 is built from 14 residues. V was clipped by 4 bases and J by 2 bases; unmatched bases: 4. Libraries were prepared by immunoSEQ multiplex PCR; TCRdb keeps only in-frame clonotypes and omits some of them. This table holds around 2.5 million clones, 80% to 95% found once. The sample comprised naive CD4+ T cells from PBMCs. The subset was: CD45RA+ positively selected. This sequence was found in a man aged 18 to 30 in good health. Some clones in this sample may be carry-over from other donors' samples. The V call is TRBV5-1, the J call TRBJ2-7; 9 bases line up with TRBD1. The CDR3 loop is CASSRTGDTYEQYF. The DNA of the CDR3 is TGCGCCAGCAGCAGGACAGGGGACACCTACGAGCAGTACTTC.